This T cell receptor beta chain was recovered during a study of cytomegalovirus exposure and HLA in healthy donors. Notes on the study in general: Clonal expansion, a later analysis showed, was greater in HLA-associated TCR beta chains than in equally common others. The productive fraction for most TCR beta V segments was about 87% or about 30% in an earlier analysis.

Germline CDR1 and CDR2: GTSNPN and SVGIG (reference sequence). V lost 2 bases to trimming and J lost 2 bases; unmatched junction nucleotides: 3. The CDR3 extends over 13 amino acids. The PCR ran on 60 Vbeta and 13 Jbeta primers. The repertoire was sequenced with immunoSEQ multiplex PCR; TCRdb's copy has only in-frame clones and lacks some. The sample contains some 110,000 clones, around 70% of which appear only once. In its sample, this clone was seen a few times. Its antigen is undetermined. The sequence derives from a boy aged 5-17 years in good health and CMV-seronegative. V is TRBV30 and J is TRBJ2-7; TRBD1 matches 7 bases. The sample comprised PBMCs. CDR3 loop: CAWSQDRTYEQYF. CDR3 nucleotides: TGTGCCTGGAGTCAGGACAGGACCTACGAGCAGTACTTC.